The next 27 T cell receptor beta chains were all read from a single sample in a study of CD8 T cells in ankylosing spondylitis. Broader study findings: Several highly homologous variants made up a TCR beta motif, and this motif appeared characteristic of ankylosing spondylitis blood.

No cognate antigen is known for these TCRs. MiXCR was run by TCRdb on the 5' RACE reads, yielding one entry per CDR3 protein. The sample consists of approximately 300,000 distinct CDR3 sequences, approximately 8% of them appearing once. Sequenced input: blood, either unsorted or a sorted T cell fraction (not recorded which). These receptors all stem from a male donor with ankylosing spondylitis.

The V and J genes are TRBV5-1 and TRBJ2-7; TRBD1 is a possible D gene (6 bases). CDR1 is SGHRS, CDR2 YFSETQ, per germline. Trimming removed 4 bases from V and 0 bases from J, with 14 bases in between. CDR3 length: 15 amino acids. The CDR3 loop reads CASSPGGGPSYEQYF. CDR3 bases: TGCGCCAGCAGCCCCGGTGGGGGCCCCTCCTACGAGCAGTACTTC.

This clonotype was detected a few times. The chain carries TRBV2 and TRBJ2-3; maybe TRBD1 (6 bases). Between the trimmed V and J ends, which lost 1 base and 6 bases, there was a span of 11 bases. CDR3 size: 14 residues. Germline V CDR1 and CDR2: SNHLY, FYNNEI. CDR3 amino acids: CASSEGKGVDTQYF. The CDR3 DNA sequence: TGTGCCAGCAGTGAAGGAAAGGGGGTGGATACGCAGTATTTT.

The rearrangement joins TRBV20-1 to TRBJ2-7; 7 nucleotides line up with TRBD2. V lost 5 bases to trimming and J lost 6 bases; unmatched junction nucleotides: 13. Germline CDR1 DFQATT, CDR2 SNEGSKA (reference sequence). There are 14 residues in the CDR3. The CDR3 nucleotides read TGCAGTGCTGCGGGGTATGGGAGGGCCTTCGAGCAGTACTTC. This encodes CSAAGYGRAFEQYF.

This clonotype was detected only a few times. V is TRBV7-2 and J is TRBJ2-3; D remains ambiguous. The germline CDR1 and CDR2 sequences are SGHTA and FQGNSA. CDR3 size: 12 residues. Deletions cut 6 bases from V and 4 bases from J, with 8 bases between. CDR3 bases: TGTGCCAGCAGGGGTCTCCCAGATACGCAGTATTTT. This gives the protein CASRGLPDTQYF. The full variable domain, completed using reference TRBV7-2 and TRBJ2-3, is GAGVSQSPSNKVTEKGKDVELRCDPISGHTALYWYRQSLGQGLEFLIYFQGNSAPDKSGLPSDRFSAERTGGSVSTLTIQRTQQEDSAVYLCASRGLPDTQYFGPGTRLTVL.

This chain's CDR3 is CSVAGTVNQPQHF. CDR3 nucleotides: TGCAGCGTCGCCGGGACAGTCAATCAGCCCCAGCATTTT. The V and J genes are TRBV29-1 and TRBJ1-5; 7 bases are shared with TRBD1. The V segment lost 6 bases and the J segment 3 bases; nucleotides outside the gene matches: 5. The CDR3 extends over 13 amino acids. Germline V gives CDR1 SQVTM, CDR2 ANQGSEA.

There are many counts of this clonotype. The chain employs TRBV29-1 and TRBJ2-4; no clear D. From germline, CDR1 is SQVTM and CDR2 ANQGSEA. With 6 bases removed from V and 0 bases from J, the gap between germline ends came to 12 bases. The CDR3 extends over 14 amino acids. The CDR3 is CSVPELGAKNIQYF. CDR3 nucleotide sequence: TGCAGCGTCCCCGAATTGGGAGCCAAAAACATTCAGTACTTC.

The table lists this clonotype with a few counts. The chain combines TRBV9 with TRBJ1-2; D might be TRBD1 (5 bases). Trimming removed 0 bases from V and 2 bases from J, with 17 bases in between. Germline CDR1 SGDLS, CDR2 YYNGEE. The CDR3 covers 17 residues. The CDR3 nucleotides are TGTGCCAGCAGCGTAGCCCCGGGGGGACGGGCCAACTATGGCTACACCTTC. Translated: CASSVAPGGRANYGYTF.

This clonotype showed up many times. V gene TRBV12-3 or TRBV12-4 combines with J gene TRBJ2-3, with D perhaps matching TRBD2 (6 bases). The CDR3 is made up of 15 amino acids. Trimming took off 5 bases at V and 3 bases at J, with 15 bases between the two ends. The DNA for the CDR3 is TGTGCCAGCAGTCCGGCTAGCGCGAAGACAGATACGCAGTATTTT. This encodes CASSPASAKTDTQYF.

The chain links TRBV20-1 to TRBJ2-5, with D unresolved. This CDR3 has 13 residues. V shed 5 bases and J shed 5 bases, with 15 bases lying between them. In germline, CDR1 is DFQATT, CDR2 SNEGSKA (reference sequence). CDR3 DNA: TGCAGTGCTCGCCGTAGCATAAGGGAGACCCAGTACTTC. It codes for CSARRSIRETQYF.

In this sample, this clonotype turned up a few times. The V call is TRBV27, the J call TRBJ2-2; TRBD2 agrees at 13 bases. The germline gives CDR1 MNHEY, CDR2 SMNVEV (reference sequence). CDR3 length: 17 amino acids. V lost 2 bases, J lost 4 bases, and 4 bases stayed unmatched. The CDR3 sequence: CASSLGLAGVGTGELFF. The CDR3 DNA is TGTGCCAGCAGTTTAGGACTAGCGGGAGTGGGCACCGGGGAGCTGTTTTTT.

This clonotype appeared a few times. The rearrangement uses TRBV2 and TRBJ2-5; 7 bases fit TRBD2. CDR1 is SNHLY and CDR2 is FYNNEI in the germline V gene. Losses at the gene ends were 7 bases for V and 4 bases for J; bases not matched to a gene: 12. The CDR3 sequence is 15 residues long. CDR3 in DNA: TGTGCCAGCACTTTTCCGGCGGGAGACTTAGAGACCCAGTACTTC. This codes for CASTFPAGDLETQYF.

The chain is built from TRBV5-5 and TRBJ2-7; D is perhaps TRBD1 or TRBD2 (5 bases each). Looked up from germline, CDR1 is SGHKS and CDR2 is YYEKEE (reference sequence). This CDR3 spans 15 amino acids. The V and J ends lost 5 bases and 1 base respectively, with 16 bases between them. The CDR3 DNA sequence: TGTGCCAGCAGTTCCTCCGGGACGGCTTCCTACGAGCAGTACTTC. Its protein product is CASSSSGTASYEQYF.

Only a few counts were recorded for this clonotype. The V gene is TRBV10-1, the J gene TRBJ2-5; 14 bases fit TRBD2. The CDR3 has 16 amino acids. Trimming cost V 8 bases and J 0 bases; bases outside gene matches: 5. The germline gives CDR1 WNHNN, CDR2 SYGVQD (reference sequence). The CDR3 nucleotides are TGCGCCAGCTCAGCGGGACTAGCGGGGGACCAAGAGACCCAGTACTTC. Translated: CASSAGLAGDQETQYF.

V is TRBV7-9 and J is TRBJ2-7; no clear D gene. Germline assignment: CDR1 SEHNR and CDR2 FQNEAQ (reference sequence). The CDR3 is 11 residues long. The V end was cut by 11 bases, the J end by 0 bases, with 8 bases between. The CDR3 region is CAVKNSYEQYF. CDR3 DNA sequence: TGTGCCGTCAAAAACTCCTACGAGCAGTACTTC.

The V and J genes are TRBV29-1 and TRBJ2-7, with TRBD2 matching 8 bases. Looked up from germline, CDR1 is SQVTM and CDR2 is ANQGSEA. With 1 base clipped from V and 0 bases from J, the junction kept 8 bases outside the gene matches. The CDR3 is made up of 16 amino acids. CDR3 DNA sequence: TGCAGCGTTGAAGTTCCGCTAGCGGGCCTCTCCTACGAGCAGTACTTC. It yields the protein CSVEVPLAGLSYEQYF.

This clonotype has just a few counts. The CDR3 nucleotides read TGTGCCAGCTCACCACGGGACAGGGGGCGGAACACTGAAGCTTTCTTT. Its protein product is CASSPRDRGRNTEAFF. The V and J genes are TRBV18 and TRBJ1-1; 12 bases fit TRBD1. There are 16 residues in the CDR3. Per the germline V gene, CDR1 is KGHSH and CDR2 is LQKENI. Trimming removed 1 base from V and 1 base from J; junction bases left unmatched: 1. Full variable domain (outside the CDR3, taken from reference TRBV18 and TRBJ1-1): NAGVMQNPRHLVRRRGQEARLRCSPMKGHSHVYWYRQLPEEGLKFMVYLQKENIIDESGMPKERFSAEFPKEGPSILRIQQVVRGDSAAYFCASSPRDRGRNTEAFFGQGTRLTVV.

This chain connects TRBV5-5 to TRBJ2-7, with 9 bases fitting TRBD1. Germline trimming cut 2 bases from V and 3 bases from J; bases unmatched to any gene: 6. This CDR3 comprises 15 residues. CDR1 and CDR2 from the germline V gene are SGHKS and YYEKEE (reference sequence). CDR3 nucleotide sequence: TGTGCCAGCAGCTTCCGCGGACAGGGGAACTACGAGCAGTACTTC. Its translation: CASSFRGQGNYEQYF.

This clonotype turned up a few times. V and J are TRBV7-8 and TRBJ1-2, with 7 bases aligning to TRBD1. After removal of 2 bases from V and 0 bases from J, the junction contained 6 bases not matched to a gene. The CDR3 extends over 16 amino acids. Germline CDR1 reads SGHVS; CDR2 reads FQNEAQ. The chain's CDR3 is CASSLQGTVANYGYTF. The DNA for the CDR3 is TGTGCCAGCAGCTTACAGGGGACAGTAGCTAACTATGGCTACACCTTC.

In its sample, this clonotype was seen a few times. V and J are TRBV7-9 and TRBJ2-7, with a weak D call TRBD1 (5 bases). Germline assignment: CDR1 SEHNR and CDR2 FQNEAQ (reference sequence). The CDR3 contains 13 residues. V gave up 9 bases and J gave up 5 bases, with 17 bases separating them. Here the CDR3 DNA reads TGTGCCAGTATCCAGGGTCTCAGCAACGAGCAGTACTTC. Protein: CASIQGLSNEQYF.

This clonotype appeared a few times. The chain has TRBV4-3 and TRBJ2-4; 8 nucleotides agree with TRBD1. The germline gives CDR1 LGHNA, CDR2 YSLEER. This CDR3 is 17 amino acids long. Unmatched junction bases numbered 11, after V lost 4 bases and J lost 3 bases. DNA of the CDR3: TGCGCCAGCAGCCCTGGCACAGGGGGGATTGTCAAAAACATTCAGTACTTC. Its protein is CASSPGTGGIVKNIQYF.

This clonotype was seen only a few times. The chain joins TRBV28 to TRBJ2-1; D is possibly TRBD1 (6 bases). The CDR3 is made up of 16 amino acids. The V gene's germline CDR1 is MDHEN and CDR2 SYDVKM. V was clipped by 8 bases and J by 4 bases, with 21 bases between them. CDR3 bases: TGTGCCAGCGGCGTACAGGGCGCCTTTGAGTACAATGAGCAGTTCTTC. It specifies CASGVQGAFEYNEQFF.

This rearrangement joins TRBV7-2 to TRBJ2-7; D is uncertain. The germline V and J ends were trimmed by 5 bases and 4 bases, with 15 bases remaining between them. The CDR3 consists of 14 residues. Germline V gene data show CDR1 as SGHTA and CDR2 as FQGNSA. This chain's CDR3 is CASSPLRFYYEQYF. CDR3 coding DNA: TGTGCCAGCAGCCCGCTGCGTTTTTATTACGAGCAGTACTTC.

This clonotype is a singleton in its sample. V usage is TRBV6-2 or TRBV6-3 and J usage is TRBJ2-1, with 7 bases fitting TRBD1. CDR3 length equals 13 residues. CDR1 and CDR2 from the germline V gene are MNHEY and SVGEGT. V was pared by 4 bases and J by 7 bases, with 4 bases of the junction left unmatched. CDR3 residues: CASSSQGWNEQFF. Written as DNA, the CDR3 is TGTGCCAGCAGTTCACAGGGGTGGAATGAGCAGTTCTTC.

The V gene is TRBV18, the J gene TRBJ1-1; D ambiguous. The CDR3 extends over 13 amino acids. Germline lookup yields CDR1 KGHSH and CDR2 LQKENI. V lost 1 base and J 0 bases, leaving 3 bases between the germline ends. CDR3 sequence: CASSPQMNTEAFF. CDR3 coding DNA: TGTGCCAGCTCACCACAAATGAACACTGAAGCTTTCTTT.

This clonotype appeared a few times. One end of the junction does not line up with germline, which may come from a read error. The V call is TRBV20-1, the J call TRBJ2-3, with 7 bases identical to TRBD2. This CDR3 has 15 residues. From germline, CDR1 is DFQATT and CDR2 SNEGSKA (reference sequence). The DNA of the CDR3 is TGCAGTGCAAAACCTAGCGGAAGGAGCATAGATACGCAGTATTTT. This sequence encodes CSAKPSGRSIDTQYF.

This clonotype occurred many times. V gene TRBV7-2 combines with J gene TRBJ2-2; 7 bases agree with TRBD1. CDR3 length: 16 residues. J gave up 3 bases and V 1 base, and 5 bases lay outside the gene matches. Germline loops: CDR1 SGHTA, CDR2 FQGNSA. The CDR3 loop is CASSLDRGLDTGELFF. The DNA of the CDR3 is TGTGCCAGCAGCTTAGATAGGGGGCTGGACACCGGGGAGCTGTTTTTT.

Only a few counts were recorded for this clonotype. The chain carries TRBV25-1 and TRBJ1-1, with 7 positions matching TRBD1. Losses at the gene ends were 5 bases for V and 11 bases for J; bases not matched to a gene: 8. The V gene's germline CDR1 is MGHDK and CDR2 SYGVNS. There are 12 residues in the CDR3. The DNA of the CDR3 is TGTGCCAGCAGTCCAGGGGGTGAGGAGGCTTTCTTT. Residues: CASSPGGEEAFF.